This entry is about one TCR beta chain. Its target is unknown. Within the CD8+ T cell compartment, naive cells were CD45RO-CCR7+CD27+CD95-. The data derive from a study of CXCR3-negative and CXCR3-positive naive CD8 T cells. General study points: Post-cryopreservation CXCR3 expression was partly diminished, and the bulk of assays employed fresh PBMCs. Compared with CXCR3-negative naive cells, CXCR3-positive naive cells showed more hydrophobic TRB CDR3s. Memory CD8+ cells had much lower diversity, and both naive subsets had comparably high diversity.

Germline loops: CDR1 DFQATT, CDR2 SNEGSKA (reference sequence). CDR3 length: 15 residues. Through 5' RACE with UMI labels, the TRB cDNA libraries were prepared. TCRdb reanalyzed the 5' RACE reads and collapses them to one entry per CDR3 protein, without DNA. The table lists approximately 130,000 distinct CDR3 sequences. The sequence came from a human donor in good health. Some clones in this sample may be carry-over from other donors' samples. Sequenced: naive CXCR3+ CD8+ T cells from blood. This sample's subset: CD45RO-CCR7+CD27+CD95- naive CD8+ T cells expressing CXCR3 (TNR3+). This chain joins TRBV20-1 and TRBJ2-2; TCRdb's D call of TRBD2 is untestable without DNA. Here the CDR3 reads CSASNVFGGFGELFF.